This is a list of T cell receptor beta chains from one sample in a study of T cells in Graves' hyperthyroidism and ophthalmopathy. TCRdb re-derived calls from the multiplex PCR reads in MiXCR, one entry per CDR3 protein. The sample records 140,000 or so distinct CDR3 sequences, approximately 24% being singletons. Sequenced input: blood. The receptors shown here come from a woman in her fifties or sixties with Graves' hyperthyroidism that later progressed to Graves' ophthalmopathy. The CDR3 runs from the conserved cysteine through the conserved F or W. The D gene is left open where the match is weak. Only some rows state a clone size, as once, few, many or a class for expanded clones.

length	V	size	J	D	CDR3	DNA
15	TRBV5-1	few	TRBJ2-7	TRBD2	CASSNEVAGAYEQYF	TGCGCCAGCAGCAACGAGGTTGCGGGAGCCTACGAGCAGTACTTC
13	TRBV5-6	many	TRBJ2-7	TRBD2	CASSRAGAYEQYF	TGTGCCAGCAGCCGGGCGGGGGCCTACGAGCAGTACTTC
14	TRBV6-1	many	TRBJ1-1	.	CASSPTDRPTEAFF	TGTGCCAGCAGTCCGACGGACCGACCCACTGAAGCTTTCTTT
14	TRBV9	few	TRBJ2-5	.	CASSPSILAETQYF	TGTGCCAGCAGCCCGTCGATCCTAGCAGAGACCCAGTACTTC
15	TRBV5-6	many	TRBJ2-3	TRBD1	CASSSGTGKSDTQYF	TGTGCCAGCAGCTCCGGGACAGGGAAATCAGATACGCAGTATTTT
18	TRBV28	.	TRBJ2-3	TRBD2	CASSSRRALAGQTDTQYF	TGTGCCAGCAGCTCAAGAAGAGCACTAGCGGGTCAAACAGATACGCAGTATTTT
12	TRBV30	many	TRBJ2-1	.	CAWSLWGNEQFF	TGTGCCTGGAGCCTGTGGGGTAATGAGCAGTTCTTC
17	TRBV6-2/TRBV6-3	many	TRBJ1-5	TRBD1	CASSYGFRGLGNQPQHF	TGTGCCAGCAGTTACGGGTTCAGGGGGCTGGGGAATCAGCCCCAGCATTTT
14	TRBV27	many	TRBJ2-2	.	CASSFQGYTGELFF	TGTGCCAGCAGTTTCCAAGGTTACACCGGGGAGCTGTTTTTT
15	TRBV12-3/TRBV12-4	few	TRBJ2-6	TRBD1	CASSTTGPGANVLTF	TGTGCCAGCAGTACGACAGGGCCTGGGGCCAACGTCCTGACTTTC
12	TRBV28	many	TRBJ1-2	.	CASSSGRRGYTF	TGTGCCAGCAGCTCAGGGCGACGGGGCTACACCTTC
15	TRBV24-1	few	TRBJ2-2	TRBD2	CATSDPGGNTGELFF	TGTGCCACCAGTGATCCGGGGGGGAACACCGGGGAGCTGTTTTTT